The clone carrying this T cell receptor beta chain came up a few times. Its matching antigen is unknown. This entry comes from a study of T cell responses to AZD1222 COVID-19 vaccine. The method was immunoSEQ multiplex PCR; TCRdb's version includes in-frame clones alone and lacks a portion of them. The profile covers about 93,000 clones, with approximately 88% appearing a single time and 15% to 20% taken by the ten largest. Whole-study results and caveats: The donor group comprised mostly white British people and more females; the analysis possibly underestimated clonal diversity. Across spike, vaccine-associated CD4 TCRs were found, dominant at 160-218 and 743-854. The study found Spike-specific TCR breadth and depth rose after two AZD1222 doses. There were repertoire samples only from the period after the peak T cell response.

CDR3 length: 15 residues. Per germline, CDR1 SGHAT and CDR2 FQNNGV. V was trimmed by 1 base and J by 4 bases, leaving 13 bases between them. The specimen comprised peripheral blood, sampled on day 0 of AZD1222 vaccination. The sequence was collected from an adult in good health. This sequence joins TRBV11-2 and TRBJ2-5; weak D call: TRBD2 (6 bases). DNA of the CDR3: TGTGCCAGCAGCTTAGGGTCCCGGGGAGGAGAGACCCAGTACTTC. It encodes CASSLGSRGGETQYF. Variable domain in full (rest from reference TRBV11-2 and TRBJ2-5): EAGVAQSPRYKIIEKRQSVAFWCNPISGHATLYWYQQILGQGPKLLIQFQNNGVVDDSQLPKDRFSAERLKGVDSTLKIQPAKLEDSAVYLCASSLGSRGGETQYFGPGTRLLVL.